The sequence of this TCR beta chain was determined in a study of pediatric ulcerative colitis (dated by TCRdb to the late 2010s). About the study as a whole: Among the ulcerative colitis patients, 6 or 7 had pancolitis and two had left-sided colitis, and histology in every patient was consistent with ulcerative colitis. By Pediatric Ulcerative Colitis Activity Index, mild disease was classified in a couple of patients, moderate disease in several and acute severe colitis in three. From roughly 9 newly diagnosed, treatment-naive pediatric ulcerative colitis patients and a few non-IBD control children, paired blood and rectal samples were collected.

During colonoscopy, one to two rectal pinch biopsies were obtained for research purposes. Ulcerative colitis patients had received no immunosuppressive medication before the diagnostic colonoscopy. Before DNA was isolated, the rectal biopsies underwent proteinase K digestion. The Wizard kit (Promega) was used to extract genomic DNA from blood and intestinal samples. Regarding this clone: Its antigen is unknown. No clone much larger than this one lies a single base away; base qualities are absent.

V gives up 0 bases and J gives up 3 bases, and the segment between their germline ends measures 0 bases. The CDR3 holds 12 amino acids from the cysteine to the phenylalanine. The retained sequence is limited to the CDR3, 36 bases, with the frame set at the first base. What the authors observed across the whole study: Controls, mild-moderate and acute severe colitis patients were separated by rectal repertoire features, and reduced rectal diversity due to clonal expansions was observed in acute severe colitis. Because the repertoires came from total lymphocyte DNA, rare subsets such as regulatory T cells may have patterns that are not reflected. Only a few individuals were included in the healthy control group, which was small. A couple of rectal CDR3 clonotypes turned up in every ulcerative colitis patient but in none of the controls. Clonal overlap between a subject's own blood and rectum was significantly greater in ulcerative colitis patients than in controls, which suggests more T cell trafficking to inflamed tissue. Blood-derived T cells may have been included in rectal pinch biopsies, especially in patients with overt colitis. For technical reasons, the blood samples of two patients yielded substantially fewer templates, so those samples were excluded from the blood-rectal overlap analysis.

Using the immunoSEQ TRB Survey service, rearranged CDR3 beta regions were amplified from genomic DNA with multiplex V and J primers. To keep depth equal across samples, survey-level sequencing depth of up to 500,000 reads per sample was applied. Libraries were purified, pooled and sequenced on Illumina technology. The paper's data handling went like this. Productive clonality, sample overlap, pairwise scatters, CDR3 beta length, V/D/J gene usage and productiveness were assessed with immunoSEQ online tools. Calculated diversity was defined as the number of unique rearrangements divided by total templates, multiplied by 100, and Shannon and Simpson indices were computed as well. Principal component analysis used the R prcomp function and ggbiplot package on Z-score normalized data. Morisita's index was used to measure clonal overlap between blood and rectum within each subject. TCRdb's version of the immuneACCESS table is confined to in-frame rearrangements and falls short of the full clone set. An unresolved V gene accounts for under half of the shortfall where checked; the remainder is of unknown origin. V and J calls and clone size are as listed in that table; D and trimming were resolved from the DNA. The sample table records under 50,000 clones; around 81% of these occur just once. About 4% of the sample comes from the top ten.

This clonotype was sampled from a girl between 10 and 17 years old with moderate ulcerative colitis. Input material: gut tissue. The chain is encoded by TRBV23-1 joined to TRBJ1-3; the D gene identity is not certain. TRBV23-1 has ORF status, its function being uncertain. DNA sequence: TGCGCCAGCAGTCAATCTGGAAACACCATATATTTT. Protein translation: CASSQSGNTIYF.